This T cell receptor beta chain is drawn from a study of blood T cell repertoires in COVID-19. Overall study: In each case, the material was cDNA or gDNA derived from T cells, B-cell-depleted T cells, or PBMCs.

The repertoire was sequenced with immunoSEQ multiplex PCR; TCRdb's copy has only in-frame clones and lacks some. The data contain some 260,000 clones, over 65% of them singletons. This clone was observed many times. Germline assignment: CDR1 MNHEY and CDR2 SVGEGT. The V gene lost 2 bases and the J gene lost 0 bases, with 11 bases spanning the gap. This CDR3 comprises 16 residues. Sequenced: peripheral blood. This TCR was recovered from a woman of 80 years or more with acute or convalescent COVID-19. This chain uses TRBV6-2 or TRBV6-3 with TRBJ1-3, with D possibly being TRBD1 (6 bases). This CDR3 is CASSYVDSRSGNTIYF. The DNA for the CDR3 is TGTGCCAGCAGTTACGTGGACAGTCGCTCTGGAAACACCATATATTTT.